The TCR beta chain under discussion was sequenced for a study of shared clonotypes between healthy human individuals. It was at deep level that the assay was run. Sorted subsets were amplified in replicate PCRs using 200 ng DNA, approximately 30,000 T cell genomes. Produced via immunoSEQ multiplex PCR; TCRdb's table is partial and in-frame only. In the table there are more than 850,000 clones, approximately 80% of which are singletons. Both subsets, CD45RA+ naive and CD45RA-negative memory, were split from the CD4+ cells. Germline values: CDR1 SGHTA, CDR2 FQGNSA. The V end lost 2 bases, the J end lost 3 bases, and 10 bases lay between the germline ends. CDR3 length: 14 amino acids.

The receptor was isolated from a man aged 18 to 35 in good health. Some clones in this sample may be carry-over from other donors' samples. The chain links TRBV7-2 to TRBJ1-1, with D unresolved. Sequencing was carried out using memory CD4+ T cells from PBMCs. Subset here: CD45RA-negative fraction. The CDR3 DNA follows: TGTGCCAGCAGCTTATTAGAGGGATACACTGAAGCTTTCTTT. Protein sequence: CASSLLEGYTEAFF. Combining the CDR3 with reference TRBV7-2 and TRBJ1-1 gives the whole variable domain GAGVSQSPSNKVTEKGKDVELRCDPISGHTALYWYRQSLGQGLEFLIYFQGNSAPDKSGLPSDRFSAERTGGSVSTLTIQRTQQEDSAVYLCASSLLEGYTEAFFGQGTRLTVV.